Here is one TCR beta chain with its context. This sample is drawn from a study of T cell responses to AZD1222 COVID-19 vaccine. Study details: Second doses that came at about 4 or about 12 weeks were put together.

Generated by immunoSEQ multiplex PCR, the TCRdb table keeps only in-frame clones and is missing some. The top ten clones hold approximately 7.4% of a sample with roughly 66,000 clones, roughly 84% of them seen once. Germline values: CDR1 LGHNA, CDR2 YNFKEQ. This CDR3 region has 18 residues. V gene TRBV4-2 combines with J gene TRBJ2-7; 8 bases fit TRBD1. Sequencing used peripheral blood, obtained on day 0 of AZD1222 vaccination. The TCR sequence derives from an adult in good health. The CDR3 here is CPTSHHDWGTGKPYEQYF. CDR3 coding DNA: TGTCCCACCAGCCACCACGACTGGGGGACAGGCAAACCTTACGAGCAGTACTTC.